This TCR beta chain was documented in a study of T cell responses to AZD1222 COVID-19 vaccine. Study-level results: Increased Spike-specific TCR breadth and depth were observed after two AZD1222 doses. At baseline, seropositivity was found in only six or seven AZD1222 recipients. Across the whole spike, CD4 TCRs peaked at regions 160-218 and 743-854.

TCRdb's copy holds only in-frame clones and misses some; the assay was immunoSEQ multiplex PCR. The table has about 100,000 clones, approximately 93% seen once; the top ten hold about 8.1%. Researchers grouped second doses given at about 4 or about 12 weeks into one pool. Trimming stripped 3 bases from V and 3 bases from J, with 22 bases between. Germline V gene data show CDR1 as KGHDR and CDR2 as SFDVKD. The CDR3 spans 18 residues. With respect to this clone: Its target is unknown.

The origin of this receptor is an adult who received the AZD1222 COVID-19 vaccine. The sequenced sample was peripheral blood, obtained 28 days after the second AZD1222 dose. The chain couples TRBV24-1 to TRBJ2-5, with a possible D match to TRBD1 (6 bases). This chain's CDR3 is CATSDRRKGEETKETQYF. Here the CDR3 DNA reads TGTGCCACCAGTGATCGTAGAAAGGGGGAAGAGACTAAAGAGACCCAGTACTTC.